This TCR beta chain was retrieved from a study of Graves' ophthalmopathy and Graves' hyperthyroidism (dated by TCRdb to the late 2010s). Looking at the study overall: Peripheral blood samples were taken at the time of initial diagnosis, before any treatment was given. In total, under 150 blood samples were TCR-sequenced: fewer than 50 ophthalmopathy, roughly 77 hyperthyroidism and about 17 hyperthyroidism-to-ophthalmopathy patients. For training and testing, the roughly 93 patients in the discovery cohort were randomly divided in a 7:3 ratio. Following sampling, methimazole starting at 30 mg daily was administered to hyperthyroidism patients, and high-dose intravenous methylprednisolone was administered to ophthalmopathy patients. A discovery set of about 99 patients (about 45 ophthalmopathy, 55 to 65 stable hyperthyroidism) was enrolled to explore V-J signatures distinguishing ophthalmopathy from hyperthyroidism. An independent validation cohort comprised roughly 20 hyperthyroidism patients and around 16 patients who later progressed from hyperthyroidism to ophthalmopathy. The study used signatures of the TCR beta repertoire to tell Graves' ophthalmopathy apart from Graves' hyperthyroidism and to predict which patients would progress to ophthalmopathy. In more than five hyperthyroidism patients, the T-cell repertoires found in thyroid tissue were compared with those found in blood. Points the paper makes about the study in general: No statistical method was used to set the sample size in advance, and the investigators knew which group each participant was assigned to. Among expanded thyroid clonotypes with frequency above 0.001, most also showed up in blood, which suggests that blood repertoires may reflect the thyroid immune response. In validation, the model predicted ophthalmopathy progression with about 71% sensitivity and 72% to 80% specificity; some 13 predicted patients were CT-confirmed with GO in a median of about 6.1 months. In cross-validation, the 13-signature model distinguished ophthalmopathy from stable hyperthyroidism with nearly 90% sensitivity and about 81% specificity, while in the test set the corresponding values were about 80% and 75%.

This clonotype was counted once. This receptor's antigen is unknown. Per-base quality was not reported, and no clone a single base away is much larger than it. Support from one read is weak. A patient counted as having stable hyperthyroidism if there was no progression to ophthalmopathy within 18 months of follow-up. Hyperthyroidism patients were newly diagnosed, with disease duration under 2 months, and aged 18 to 65 years. Anyone with other autoimmune diseases, uncontrolled infections, pregnancy or lactation was excluded from the study. Clinical symptoms, serum thyroxine, TRAb, thyroid ultrasound and orbital computed tomography were used for diagnosis. Ficoll-Paque density gradient centrifugation was used to isolate PBMCs from under 11 ml of fresh peripheral blood. Trizol reagent was used to extract the total RNA, and its quality was then checked on an Agilent 2100 Bioanalyzer. For repertoire sequencing, the TCR beta CDR3 regions were amplified from RNA transcripts. A first-round RT-PCR used HTBI primers with the Qiagen OneStep RT-PCR kit, followed by a second-round multiplex PCR, size selection and purification. Libraries were sequenced paired-end with 100 bp reads on an Illumina HiSeq2000. As for the authors' bioinformatics: SOAPnuke was used to process the reads, removing any read that contained adapters or uncalled bases, had a mean Phred below 15, or lacked an exact match to the constant primer or identifier. High-quality paired reads were merged with COPE v1.2.5. Each unique nucleotide sequence was defined as a clonotype, and clonotypes were aligned to IMGT TRB V, D and J references with MiTCR v1.1. Analysis was restricted to V-J combinations with a frequency above 0.0001, which covered roughly 99% of repertoires. A TCR clonal expansion and chaos score per V-J combination was defined as the ratio of F50 clonal expansion to chaos observed in the TCRdist matrix. Features were reduced by Welch's t-statistics and random forest to over 10 V-J combinations, which fed a naive Bayes classifier. The Morisita-Horn index was used to measure how similar the thyroid and blood repertoires were. The raw public reads went through TCRdb reprocessing: fastp at Q25, MiXCR clone calling, in-frame beta chains kept. Rows with a matching CDR3 protein are joined into one entry that keeps the most common DNA and genes. These V and J calls derive from TCRdb rather than the authors' analysis. Recorded for this sample are a few hundred thousand distinct CDR3 sequences; over 20% of them occurred a single time. The ten top clones hold around 3.1% of the sample.

Trimming leaves V shorter by 3 bases and J shorter by 11 bases, with the junction holding 8 bases beyond the gene matches. CDR1 and CDR2 were assigned from the germline V gene as SQVTM and ANQGSEA. The CDR3 spans 12 residues, from the cysteine through the phenylalanine. The CDR3 DNA has 36 bases and is translated from base 1. The sample consisted of peripheral blood. This clonotype originated in a woman aged 18-29 years with stable Graves' hyperthyroidism. Donor details come from another sample of the same person, matched by shared clones. The chain employs TRBV29-1 and TRBJ1-2, and TRBD1 matches 8 of the central bases. The CDR3 protein is CSVDRGTGAYTF. Here is the DNA: TGCAGCGTTGATCGCGGGACAGGAGCTTACACCTTC.